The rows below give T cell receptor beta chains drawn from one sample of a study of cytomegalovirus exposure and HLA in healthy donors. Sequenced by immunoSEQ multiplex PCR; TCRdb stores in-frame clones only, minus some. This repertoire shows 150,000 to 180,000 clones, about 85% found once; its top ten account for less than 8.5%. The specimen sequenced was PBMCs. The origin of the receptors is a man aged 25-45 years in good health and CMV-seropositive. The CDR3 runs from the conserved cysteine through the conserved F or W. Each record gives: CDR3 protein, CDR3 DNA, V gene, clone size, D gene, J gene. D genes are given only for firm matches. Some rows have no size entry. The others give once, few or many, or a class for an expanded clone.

CASTARGRLQETQYF TGTGCCAGCACCGCTCGCGGGAGGTTGCAAGAGACCCAGTACTTC TRBV6-5 NA TRBD2 TRBJ2-5
CASSRPGTGGGTGELFF TGTGCCAGCAGCCGACCCGGGACAGGGGGGGGGACCGGGGAGCTGTTTTTT TRBV11-2 once TRBD1 TRBJ2-2
CSLRTGSLRNEQFF TGCAGCCTTAGGACAGGCTCATTACGGAATGAGCAGTTCTTC TRBV29-1 NA TRBD1 TRBJ2-1
CASSTSPTTGDNGYTF TGTGCCAGTAGTACCTCTCCCACAACGGGGGATAATGGCTACACCTTC TRBV19 NA NA TRBJ1-2
CAWSVGGYTYNEQFF TGTGCCTGGAGTGTAGGGGGTTATACCTACAATGAGCAGTTCTTC TRBV30 NA NA TRBJ2-1
CASSQLISTEAFF TGTGCCAGCAGCCAACTTATTTCCACTGAAGCTTTCTTT TRBV6-6 once NA TRBJ1-1
CASSLPDRAVNTEAFF TGTGCCAGCAGCTTACCCGACAGGGCCGTGAACACTGAAGCTTTCTTT TRBV7-8 NA TRBD1 TRBJ1-1
CASSLDRSNGKLFF TGTGCCAGCAGCTTGGATCGGAGCAATGGAAAACTGTTTTTT TRBV5-4 NA NA TRBJ1-4
CASSYSMEGTREKLFF TGTGCCAGCAGTTACTCGATGGAGGGGACGAGGGAAAAACTGTTTTTT TRBV6-5 NA NA TRBJ1-4
CASSVGIQGHQFYEQYF TGTGCCAGCAGCGTAGGGATCCAGGGACACCAATTCTACGAGCAGTACTTC TRBV9 NA NA TRBJ2-7
CASSADRGNGYTF TGTGCCAGCAGCGCGGACAGAGGGAATGGCTACACCTTC TRBV6-5 NA NA TRBJ1-2
CASREGADTQYF TGTGCCAGCAGGGAGGGGGCTGATACGCAGTATTTT TRBV7-2 NA NA TRBJ2-3
CASSLAPASSSSYNEQFF TGTGCCAGCAGCTTAGCGCCCGCAAGTTCGAGCTCCTACAATGAGCAGTTCTTC TRBV7-9 NA NA TRBJ2-1
CASSVDRGRGGNQPQHF TGTGCCAGCAGTGTGGACAGGGGGCGCGGGGGCAATCAGCCCCAGCATTTT TRBV6-1 NA TRBD1 TRBJ1-5
CASSSPRQGPNYGYTF TGTGCCAGCAGCTCACCAAGACAGGGGCCCAACTATGGCTACACCTTC TRBV5-8 NA TRBD1 TRBJ1-2
CASSPGGLAGRNEQFF TGTGCCAGCAGCCCCGGGGGACTAGCGGGACGCAATGAGCAGTTCTTC TRBV5-4 NA TRBD2 TRBJ2-1
CASGTSGAQETQYF TGTGCCAGCGGGACTAGCGGGGCCCAAGAGACCCAGTACTTC TRBV2 NA TRBD2 TRBJ2-5
CATRTDQETQYF TGTGCCACGAGGACTGACCAAGAGACCCAGTACTTC TRBV10-3 NA NA TRBJ2-5
CASSYSWSQSSYEQYF TGTGCCAGCAGTTACTCGTGGAGCCAAAGCTCCTACGAGCAGTACTTC TRBV6-5 NA NA TRBJ2-7
CASSAQTSSYNEQFF TGTGCCAGCAGTGCACAGACCAGCTCCTACAATGAGCAGTTCTTC TRBV6-4 NA NA TRBJ2-1
CASSQPTGSQHF TGTGCCAGCAGTCAACCTACGGGGTCCCAGCATTTT TRBV6-5 once NA TRBJ1-5
CASIEVDGGEQYF TGTGCCAGCATTGAAGTAGACGGGGGGGAGCAGTACTTC TRBV27 NA TRBD2 TRBJ2-7
CASSLELAGMETQYF TGTGCCAGCAGCTTGGAACTAGCGGGAATGGAGACCCAGTACTTC TRBV5-6 NA TRBD2 TRBJ2-5
CASSGHSPTTEQYF TGTGCCAGCAGCGGTCACAGCCCAACGACCGAGCAGTACTTC TRBV7-9 NA NA TRBJ2-7
CASSYQGARETQYF TGTGCCAGCAGCTACCAGGGGGCGCGGGAGACCCAGTACTTC TRBV5-5 NA TRBD1 TRBJ2-5
CASSPEGISGNTIYF TGCGCCAGCAGCCCGGAGGGGATCTCTGGAAACACCATATATTTT TRBV4-1 NA NA TRBJ1-3
CASSLQGSYEQYF TGTGCCAGCAGTCTGCAGGGCTCCTACGAGCAGTACTTC TRBV6-5 NA NA TRBJ2-7
CSAAASYEQYF TGCAGTGCCGCGGCCTCCTACGAGCAGTACTTC TRBV20-1 few NA TRBJ2-7
CASSSQGSEQYF TGTGCCAGCTCATCCCAGGGGAGCGAGCAGTACTTC TRBV18 NA NA TRBJ2-7
CASSLGDRLYEQYF TGTGCCAGCAGCTTAGGGGACAGACTCTACGAGCAGTACTTC TRBV11-3 NA TRBD1 TRBJ2-7
CASSEGSLNTEAFF TGTGCCAGCAGTGAAGGGAGCCTGAACACTGAAGCTTTCTTT TRBV6-1 NA NA TRBJ1-1
CASSTSGSPETQYF TGCGCCAGCAGCACTAGCGGGTCGCCCGAGACCCAGTACTTC TRBV5-1 NA TRBD2 TRBJ2-5
CAISVPRQDYGYTF TGTGCCATCAGTGTCCCCCGGCAGGACTATGGCTACACCTTC TRBV10-3 NA NA TRBJ1-2
CASSQFQGARGNTIYF TGCGCCAGCAGCCAATTCCAGGGGGCGCGGGGAAACACCATATATTTT TRBV4-1 NA TRBD1 TRBJ1-3
CASSPNSVRSNTEAFF TGTGCCAGCAGCCCCAACTCGGTTCGGTCGAACACTGAAGCTTTCTTT TRBV9 few NA TRBJ1-1
CASSTFRTDNQPQHF TGTGCCAGTAGTACCTTTAGGACAGATAATCAGCCCCAGCATTTT TRBV19 NA NA TRBJ1-5
CASSPQPTGWNTEAFF TGTGCCAGCAGTCCCCAGCCGACAGGCTGGAACACTGAAGCTTTCTTT TRBV27 NA NA TRBJ1-1